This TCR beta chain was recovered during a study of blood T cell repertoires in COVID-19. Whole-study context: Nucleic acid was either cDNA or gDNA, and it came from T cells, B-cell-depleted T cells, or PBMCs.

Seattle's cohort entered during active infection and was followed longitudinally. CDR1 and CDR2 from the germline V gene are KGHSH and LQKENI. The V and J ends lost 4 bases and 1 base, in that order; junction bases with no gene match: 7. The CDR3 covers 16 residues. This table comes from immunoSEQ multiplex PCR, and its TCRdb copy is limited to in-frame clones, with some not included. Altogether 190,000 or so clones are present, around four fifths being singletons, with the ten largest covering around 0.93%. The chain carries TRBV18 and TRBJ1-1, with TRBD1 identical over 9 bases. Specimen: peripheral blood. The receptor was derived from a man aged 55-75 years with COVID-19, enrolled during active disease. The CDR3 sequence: CASSRNQGQGNTEAFF. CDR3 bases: TGTGCCAGCTCACGTAACCAGGGACAGGGGAACACTGAAGCTTTCTTT.